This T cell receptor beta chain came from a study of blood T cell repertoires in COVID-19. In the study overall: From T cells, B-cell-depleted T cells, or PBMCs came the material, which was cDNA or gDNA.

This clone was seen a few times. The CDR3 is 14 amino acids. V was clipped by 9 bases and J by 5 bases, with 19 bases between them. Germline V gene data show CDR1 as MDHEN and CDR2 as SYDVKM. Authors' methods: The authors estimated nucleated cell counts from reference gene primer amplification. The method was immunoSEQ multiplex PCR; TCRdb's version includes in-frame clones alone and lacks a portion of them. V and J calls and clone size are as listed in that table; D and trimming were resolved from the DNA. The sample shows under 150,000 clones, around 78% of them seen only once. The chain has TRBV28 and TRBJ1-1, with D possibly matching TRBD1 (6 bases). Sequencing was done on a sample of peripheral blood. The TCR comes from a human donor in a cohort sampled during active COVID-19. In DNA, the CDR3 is TGTGCCAGTCAGAGGGGAGACAGGACGACTGAAGCTTTCTTT. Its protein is CASQRGDRTTEAFF.